Below, 14 T cell receptor beta chains from the same sample are listed, as sequenced in a study of PD-L1 blockade in urothelial cancer. The method was immunoSEQ multiplex PCR; TCRdb's version includes in-frame clones alone and lacks a portion of them. The sample yields 90,000 or so clones, roughly 90% seen once. Time point noted: pretreatment peripheral blood. The material was PBMCs, obtained around atezolizumab (anti-PD-L1) treatment. These receptors were obtained from a man aged 60 to 69 with urothelial cancer.

CDR3 loop: CASSLGTGDQETQYF. The CDR3 region has the DNA TGCGCCAGCAGCCTGGGGACAGGGGACCAAGAGACCCAGTACTTC. This chain joins TRBV5-1 and TRBJ2-5; TRBD1 matches at 10 bases. The germline CDR1 and CDR2 sequences are SGHRS and YFSETQ. The CDR3 covers 15 residues. J was trimmed by 0 bases and V by 4 bases; bases with no gene match: 3.

The chain couples TRBV5-1 to TRBJ1-2; TRBD1 aligns across 11 bases. The CDR3 contains 16 residues. Germline V gene lookup returns CDR1 SGHRS and CDR2 YFSETQ. Trimming cost V 4 bases and J 5 bases; bases outside gene matches: 10. The CDR3 DNA is TGCGCCAGCAGCCCCGCTCCGGGACAGGGGGAATATGGCTACACCTTC. Translated: CASSPAPGQGEYGYTF.

Only one count was recorded for this clone. V usage is TRBV15 and J usage is TRBJ1-2; 7 bases line up with TRBD1. CDR1 is LNHNV, CDR2 YYDKDF, per germline (reference sequence). V was pared by 4 bases and J by 3 bases, with 14 bases of the junction left unmatched. The CDR3 consists of 17 residues. The CDR3 DNA reads as TGTGCCACCAGCAAGACAGGGTCCAAGTCTGCCGACTATGGCTACACCTTC. Translated, it gives CATSKTGSKSADYGYTF.

This chain's CDR3 is CASSTSTGGGYEQYF. The CDR3 DNA sequence: TGTGCCAGCAGCACCTCGACAGGGGGCGGCTACGAGCAGTACTTC. The chain is built from TRBV11-2 and TRBJ2-7, with TRBD1 matching 10 bases. V gave up 5 bases and J gave up 3 bases; unmatched junction bases: 7. Germline lookup yields CDR1 SGHAT and CDR2 FQNNGV. CDR3 length: 15 amino acids.

This chain joins TRBV7-6 and TRBJ2-2, with unresolved D. The CDR3 length is 16 residues. Trimming cost V 4 bases and J 1 base, with 13 bases left between them. CDR1 SGHVS and CDR2 FNYEAQ come from the germline V gene. The CDR3 loop reads CASSSIRQRNTGELFF. CDR3 DNA sequence: TGTGCCAGCAGCTCCATCCGGCAGCGGAACACCGGGGAGCTGTTTTTT.

The chain has TRBV5-4 and TRBJ2-1, with 9 positions matching TRBD2. CDR3 size: 15 residues. Germline CDR1 SGHNT, CDR2 YYREEE (reference sequence). Trimming cost V 3 bases and J 5 bases; bases outside gene matches: 6. The DNA for the CDR3 is TGTGCCAGCAGCTCACTAGCGGGTTCTAACAATGAGCAGTTCTTC. Its protein is CASSSLAGSNNEQFF.

This chain connects TRBV13 to TRBJ2-3, with D tentatively TRBD1 (5 bases). The germline V gene encodes CDR1 PRHDT and CDR2 FYEKMQ (reference sequence). CDR3 length equals 13 residues. Trimming left V 3 bases short and J 4 bases short, with 8 bases between. The CDR3 nucleotides are TGTGCCAGCAGCTTGTACAGGTCAGATACGCAGTATTTT. Encoded protein: CASSLYRSDTQYF.

The chain couples TRBV6-5 to TRBJ1-5, with 7 nucleotides matching TRBD1. The V gene's germline CDR1 is MNHEY and CDR2 SVGAGI. The CDR3 sequence is 15 residues long. Trimming at V came to 0 bases and at J to 2 bases, leaving 1 base not matched to a gene. The CDR3 loop reads CASSYSGGGNQPQHF. The CDR3 DNA sequence: TGTGCCAGCAGTTACTCAGGGGGCGGCAATCAGCCCCAGCATTTT.

The chain joins TRBV5-5 to TRBJ2-7; the D gene is possibly TRBD1 (5 bases). The CDR3 totals 14 residues. Looked up from germline, CDR1 is SGHKS and CDR2 is YYEKEE (reference sequence). With 4 bases removed from V and 0 bases from J, the gap between germline ends came to 11 bases. The CDR3 DNA follows: TGTGCCAGCAGCGTACAGGTCTCCTCCTACGAGCAGTACTTC. It is translated as CASSVQVSSYEQYF.

J is TRBJ1-4 and V is TRBV9; D possibly corresponds to TRBD1 (6 bases). The V gene's germline CDR1 is SGDLS and CDR2 YYNGEE. With 4 bases removed from V and 7 bases from J, the gap between germline ends came to 17 bases. The CDR3 sequence is 15 residues long. CDR3 coding DNA: TGTGCCAGCAGCCCCGCGGGGGGGCAGGGTGAAAAACTGTTTTTT. It is translated as CASSPAGGQGEKLFF.

This clone was seen a single time. The V and J genes are TRBV18 and TRBJ1-2; tentatively, D is TRBD1 (5 bases). Looked up from germline, CDR1 is KGHSH and CDR2 is LQKENI. Trimming removed 6 bases from V and 3 bases from J, with 11 bases in between. The CDR3 has 13 amino acids. The CDR3 nucleotides read TGTGCCAGCTCCGGGGGTATCGACTATGGCTACACCTTC. Protein sequence: CASSGGIDYGYTF.

CDR3 coding DNA: TGTGCCAGCAGTTTTCTTTTGGGCGTGGACAGGGCCTTGGCAAGCAATCAGCCCCAGCATTTT. This translates into CASSFLLGVDRALASNQPQHF. This chain uses TRBV28 with TRBJ1-5, with 8 bases identical to TRBD1. Trimming at V came to 3 bases and at J to 1 base, leaving 20 bases not matched to a gene. CDR1 is MDHEN and CDR2 is SYDVKM in the germline V gene. CDR3 size: 21 residues.

The chain's CDR3 is CADGTGKSHRSYEQYF. The DNA of the CDR3 is TGTGCTGACGGGACAGGGAAATCTCATCGGAGCTACGAGCAGTACTTC. The V and J genes are TRBV12-5 and TRBJ2-7; 9 bases align to TRBD1. Unmatched junction bases numbered 17, after V lost 11 bases and J lost 3 bases. Germline V gene lookup returns CDR1 LGHNT and CDR2 FRNRAP. The CDR3 has 16 amino acids.

The DNA of the CDR3 is TGCGCCAGCAGCCAAGATCGGCGGGTGGGCCACAATGAGCAGTTCTTC. Translating gives CASSQDRRVGHNEQFF. V and J are TRBV4-1 and TRBJ2-1; the D gene is possibly TRBD2 (5 bases). This CDR3 is 16 amino acids long. Trimming stripped 0 bases from V and 5 bases from J, with 14 bases between. Looked up from germline, CDR1 is MGHRA and CDR2 is YSYEKL.